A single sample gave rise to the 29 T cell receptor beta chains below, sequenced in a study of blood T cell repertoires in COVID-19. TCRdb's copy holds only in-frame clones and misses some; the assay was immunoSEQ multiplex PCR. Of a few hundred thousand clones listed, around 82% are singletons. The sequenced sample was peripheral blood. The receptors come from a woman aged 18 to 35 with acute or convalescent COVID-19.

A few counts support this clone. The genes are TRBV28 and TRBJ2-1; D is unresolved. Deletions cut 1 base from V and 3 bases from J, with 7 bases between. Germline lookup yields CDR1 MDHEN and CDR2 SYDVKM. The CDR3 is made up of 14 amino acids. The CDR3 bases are TGTGCCAGCAGTTTATTTAGTCGCTACAATGAGCAGTTCTTC. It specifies CASSLFSRYNEQFF.

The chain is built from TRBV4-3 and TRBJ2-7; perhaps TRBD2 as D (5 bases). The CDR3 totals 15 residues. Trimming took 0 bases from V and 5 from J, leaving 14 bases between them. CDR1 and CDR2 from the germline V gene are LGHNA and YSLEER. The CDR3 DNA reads TGCGCCAGCAGCCAAGATCAGGACTGGAATGACGAGCAGTACTTC. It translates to CASSQDQDWNDEQYF.

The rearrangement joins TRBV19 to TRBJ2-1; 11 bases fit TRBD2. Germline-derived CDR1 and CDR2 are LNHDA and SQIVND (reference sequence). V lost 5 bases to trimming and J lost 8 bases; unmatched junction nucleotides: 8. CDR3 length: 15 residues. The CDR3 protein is CASSLWLAGGYEQFF. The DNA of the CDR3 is TGTGCCAGTAGTTTATGGCTAGCGGGAGGTTATGAGCAGTTCTTC.

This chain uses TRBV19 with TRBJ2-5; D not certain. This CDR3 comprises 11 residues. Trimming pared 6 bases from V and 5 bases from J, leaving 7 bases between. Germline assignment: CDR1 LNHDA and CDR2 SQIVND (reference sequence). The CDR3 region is CASSPGETQYF. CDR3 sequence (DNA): TGTGCCAGTAGCCCCGGGGAGACCCAGTACTTC.

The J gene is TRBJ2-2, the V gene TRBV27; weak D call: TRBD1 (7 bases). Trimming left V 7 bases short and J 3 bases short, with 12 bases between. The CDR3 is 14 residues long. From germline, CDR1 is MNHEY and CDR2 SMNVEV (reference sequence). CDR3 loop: CASTGGWDTGELFF. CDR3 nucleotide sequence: TGTGCCAGCACAGGGGGGTGGGACACCGGGGAGCTGTTTTTT.

CDR3 sequence: CASSRLAGGPSGANVLTF. CDR3 in DNA: TGTGCCAGCAGTCGACTAGCGGGAGGGCCCTCTGGGGCCAACGTCCTGACTTTC. The chain links TRBV28 to TRBJ2-6; TRBD2 matches 14 bases. This CDR3 has 18 amino acids. The V gene end was trimmed by 5 bases and the J gene end by 0 bases; junction bases not matched to a gene: 3. Germline CDR1 MDHEN, CDR2 SYDVKM.

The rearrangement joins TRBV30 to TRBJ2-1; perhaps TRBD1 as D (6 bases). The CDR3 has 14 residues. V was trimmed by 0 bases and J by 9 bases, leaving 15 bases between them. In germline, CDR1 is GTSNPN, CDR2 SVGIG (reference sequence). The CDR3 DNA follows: TGTGCCTGGAGTGTCGGGGCCGGACAGAGTGAGCAGTTCTTC. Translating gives CAWSVGAGQSEQFF.

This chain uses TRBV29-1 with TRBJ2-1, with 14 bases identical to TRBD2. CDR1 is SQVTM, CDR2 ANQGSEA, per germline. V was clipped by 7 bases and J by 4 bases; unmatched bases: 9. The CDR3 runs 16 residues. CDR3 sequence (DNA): TGCAGCGCCGTAGCCGGGACTAGCGGGAGATACAATGAGCAGTTCTTC. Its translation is CSAVAGTSGRYNEQFF.

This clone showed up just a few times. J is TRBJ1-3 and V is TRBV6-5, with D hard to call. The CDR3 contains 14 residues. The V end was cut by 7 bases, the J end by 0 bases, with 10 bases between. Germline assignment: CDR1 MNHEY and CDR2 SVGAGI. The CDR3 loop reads CASTHSGSGNTIYF. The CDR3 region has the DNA TGTGCCAGCACCCACTCGGGCTCTGGAAACACCATATATTTT.

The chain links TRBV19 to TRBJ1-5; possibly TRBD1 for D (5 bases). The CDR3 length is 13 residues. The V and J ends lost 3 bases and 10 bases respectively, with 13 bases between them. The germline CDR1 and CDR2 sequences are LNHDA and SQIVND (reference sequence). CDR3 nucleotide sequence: TGTGCCAGTAGTATTATAGGCCAGGGTCCCCAGCATTTT. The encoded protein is CASSIIGQGPQHF.

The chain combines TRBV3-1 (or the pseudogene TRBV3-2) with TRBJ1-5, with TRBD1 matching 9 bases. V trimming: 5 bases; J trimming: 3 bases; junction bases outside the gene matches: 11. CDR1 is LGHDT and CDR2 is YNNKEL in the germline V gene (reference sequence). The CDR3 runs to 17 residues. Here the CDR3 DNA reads TGTGCCAGCAGCGAGTCCGGGACAGGGTATAACAATCAGCCCCAGCATTTT. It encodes CASSESGTGYNNQPQHF.

The CDR3 here is CASSLAGTRIYNEQFF. CDR3 coding DNA: TGTGCCAGCAGCTTAGCCGGGACTAGAATCTACAATGAGCAGTTCTTC. This rearrangement joins TRBV7-2 to TRBJ2-1, with 8 bases fitting TRBD2. The ends lost 0 bases at V and 3 bases at J; junction bases unmatched: 4. There are 16 residues in the CDR3. Germline CDR1 and CDR2: SGHTA and FQGNSA.

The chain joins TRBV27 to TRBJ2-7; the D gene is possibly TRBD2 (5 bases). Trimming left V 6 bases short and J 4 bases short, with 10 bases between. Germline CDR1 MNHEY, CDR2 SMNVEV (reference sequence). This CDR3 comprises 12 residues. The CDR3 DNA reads TGTGCCAGCAGGGACTGGGTTTACGAGCAGTACTTC. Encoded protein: CASRDWVYEQYF.

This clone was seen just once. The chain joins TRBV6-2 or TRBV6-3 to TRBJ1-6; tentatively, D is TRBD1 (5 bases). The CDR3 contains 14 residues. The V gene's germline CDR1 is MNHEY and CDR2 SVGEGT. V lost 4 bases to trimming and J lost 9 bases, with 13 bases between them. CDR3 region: CASSLTGYSSPLHF. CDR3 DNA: TGTGCCAGCAGTTTAACAGGTTATTCTTCACCCCTCCACTTT.

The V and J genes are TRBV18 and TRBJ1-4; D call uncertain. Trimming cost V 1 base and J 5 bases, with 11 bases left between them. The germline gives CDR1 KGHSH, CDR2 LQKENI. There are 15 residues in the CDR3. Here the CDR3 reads CASSPRARENEKLFF. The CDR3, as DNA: TGTGCCAGCTCACCACGGGCGCGTGAGAATGAAAAACTGTTTTTT.

As DNA, the CDR3 is TGTGCCAGTAGTATTCTGGGCGGGAGCTACAATGAGCAGTTCTTC. It specifies CASSILGGSYNEQFF. This chain joins TRBV19 and TRBJ2-1, with TRBD2 matching over 7 bases. The germline CDR1 and CDR2 sequences are LNHDA and SQIVND (reference sequence). V dropped 3 bases and J dropped 3; count of bases not matched to a gene: 5. CDR3 length equals 15 residues.

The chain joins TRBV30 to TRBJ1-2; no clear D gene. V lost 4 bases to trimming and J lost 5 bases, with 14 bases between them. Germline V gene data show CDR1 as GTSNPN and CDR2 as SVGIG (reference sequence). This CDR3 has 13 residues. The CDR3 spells CAWTPMEGYGYTF. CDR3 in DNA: TGTGCCTGGACGCCCATGGAGGGATATGGCTACACCTTC.

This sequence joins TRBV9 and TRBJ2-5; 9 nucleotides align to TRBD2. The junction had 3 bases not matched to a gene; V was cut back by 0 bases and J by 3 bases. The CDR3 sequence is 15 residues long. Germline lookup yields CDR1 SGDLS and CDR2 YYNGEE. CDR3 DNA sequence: TGTGCCAGCAGCGTAGCTATAGCGGGAGAAGAGACCCAGTACTTC. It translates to CASSVAIAGEETQYF.

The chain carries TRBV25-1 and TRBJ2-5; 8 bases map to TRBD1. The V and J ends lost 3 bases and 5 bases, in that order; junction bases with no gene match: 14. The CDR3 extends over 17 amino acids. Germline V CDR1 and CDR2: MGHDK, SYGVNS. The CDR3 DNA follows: TGTGCCAGCAGTGATTGGTTACAGGGGGATTTCGCGGAGACCCAGTACTTC. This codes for CASSDWLQGDFAETQYF.

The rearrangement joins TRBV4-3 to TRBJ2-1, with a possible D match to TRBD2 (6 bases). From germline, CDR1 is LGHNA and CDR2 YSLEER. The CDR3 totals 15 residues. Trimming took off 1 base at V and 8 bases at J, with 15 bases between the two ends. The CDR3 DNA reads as TGCGCCAGCAGCCAAGGGTGGAGGGTGATAGATGAGCAGTTCTTC. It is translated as CASSQGWRVIDEQFF.

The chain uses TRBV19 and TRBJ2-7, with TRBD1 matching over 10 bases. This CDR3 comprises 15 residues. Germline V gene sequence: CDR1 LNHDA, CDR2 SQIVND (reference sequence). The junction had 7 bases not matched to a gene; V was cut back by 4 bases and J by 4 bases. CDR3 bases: TGTGCCAGTAGTACTCGGACAGGGGGTCAGTACGAGCAGTACTTC. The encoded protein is CASSTRTGGQYEQYF.

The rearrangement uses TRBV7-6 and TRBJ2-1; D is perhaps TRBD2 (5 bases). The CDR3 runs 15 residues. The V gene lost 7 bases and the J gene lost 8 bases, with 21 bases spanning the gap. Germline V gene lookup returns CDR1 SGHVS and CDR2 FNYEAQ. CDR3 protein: CASTYVGSSSDEQFF. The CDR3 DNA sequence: TGTGCCAGCACTTATGTGGGGAGCTCAAGCGATGAGCAGTTCTTC.

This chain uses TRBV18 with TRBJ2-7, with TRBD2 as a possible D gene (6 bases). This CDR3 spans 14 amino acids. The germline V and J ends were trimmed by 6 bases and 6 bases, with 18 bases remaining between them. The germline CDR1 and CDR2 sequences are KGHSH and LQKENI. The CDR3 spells CASSLRGERAEQYF. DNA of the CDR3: TGTGCCAGCTCTTTACGCGGGGAACGGGCCGAGCAGTACTTC.

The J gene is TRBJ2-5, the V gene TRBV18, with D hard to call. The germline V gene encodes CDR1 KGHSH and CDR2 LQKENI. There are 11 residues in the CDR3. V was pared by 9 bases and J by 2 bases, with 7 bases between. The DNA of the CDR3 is TGTGCCAGTACAGCACAAGAGACCCAGTACTTC. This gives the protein CASTAQETQYF.

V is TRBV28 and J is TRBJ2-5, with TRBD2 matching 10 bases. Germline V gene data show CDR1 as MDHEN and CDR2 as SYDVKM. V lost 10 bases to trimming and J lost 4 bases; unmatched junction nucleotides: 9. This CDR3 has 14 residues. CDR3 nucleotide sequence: TGTGCCACCTCTAGCGGGAGCCGGGTAGAGACCCAGTACTTC. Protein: CATSSGSRVETQYF.

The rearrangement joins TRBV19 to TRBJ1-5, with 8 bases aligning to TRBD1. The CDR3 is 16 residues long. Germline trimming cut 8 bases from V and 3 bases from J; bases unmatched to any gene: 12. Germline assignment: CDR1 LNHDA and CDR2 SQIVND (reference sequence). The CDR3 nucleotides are TGTGCCAGTTCTGGCCGACAGGGGCGGAACAATCAGCCCCAGCATTTT. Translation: CASSGRQGRNNQPQHF.

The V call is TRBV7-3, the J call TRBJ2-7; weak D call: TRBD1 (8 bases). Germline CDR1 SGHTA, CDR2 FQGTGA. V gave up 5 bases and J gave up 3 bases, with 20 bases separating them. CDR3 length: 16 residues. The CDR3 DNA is TGTGCCAGCAGCGCCCAAGCGGGGACAGGAGACTACGAGCAGTACTTC. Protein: CASSAQAGTGDYEQYF.

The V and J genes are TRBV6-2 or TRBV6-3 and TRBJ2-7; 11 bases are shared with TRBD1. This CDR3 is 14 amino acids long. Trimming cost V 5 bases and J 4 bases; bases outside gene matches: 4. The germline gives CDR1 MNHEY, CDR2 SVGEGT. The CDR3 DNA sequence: TGTGCCAGCAGTCTCGGGACAGGGGGATACGAGCAGTACTTC. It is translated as CASSLGTGGYEQYF.

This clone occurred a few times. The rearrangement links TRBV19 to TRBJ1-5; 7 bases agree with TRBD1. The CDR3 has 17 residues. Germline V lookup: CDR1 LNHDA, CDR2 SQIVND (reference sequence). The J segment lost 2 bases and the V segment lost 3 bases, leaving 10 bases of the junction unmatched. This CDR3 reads CASSIKVGQGGNQPQHF. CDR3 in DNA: TGTGCCAGTAGTATCAAAGTCGGGCAGGGGGGCAATCAGCCCCAGCATTTT.